Detailed here is one TCR beta chain. What it binds is not known. This sample was taken from a study of B cell selection in AIRE deficiency. General study points: About 30.6% of healthy-shared Treg sequences were found among patient Tconv cells.

V was pared by 2 bases and J by 9 bases, with 12 bases of the junction left unmatched. This CDR3 region has 16 residues. CDR1 and CDR2 (germline): MNHNY, SVGAGI (reference sequence). Sorted regulatory T cells were CD4-positive, CD25-high and CD127-low or negative. Measured with immunoSEQ multiplex PCR; TCRdb has only the in-frame clones, and not every one. Among around 22,000 clones listed, around 90% were seen once. The receptor was isolated from a human donor in good health. The sample was CD4+CD25+ Tregs sorted from PBMCs. The chain joins TRBV6-6 to TRBJ2-1; TRBD2 agrees at 8 bases. Here the CDR3 reads CASSYPGGGLLGEQFF. The CDR3 region has the DNA TGTGCCAGCAGTTACCCGGGCGGGGGGCTTTTAGGTGAGCAGTTCTTC.